This T cell receptor (beta chain) was captured in a study of blood T cell repertoires in COVID-19. Overall study: COVID-19 samples collected from the United States, Italy and Spain covered acute and convalescent phases. Sources were T cells, B-cell-depleted T cells, or PBMCs; the material itself was cDNA or gDNA.

Authors' methods: Estimates of nucleated cell counts were drawn from the amplification of reference gene primers. Measured with immunoSEQ multiplex PCR; TCRdb has only the in-frame clones, and not every one. V, J and clone size were drawn from that table, and D and trimming were deduced from the DNA. Counted here are fewer than 500,000 clones, more than 75% occurring once; the ten biggest clones make up under 1.2%. CDR3 length: 16 amino acids. The rearrangement uses TRBV21-1 and TRBJ1-5. TRBV21-1 is described as a pseudogene. Sequencing was performed on peripheral blood. The TCR sequence derives from a human donor with acute or convalescent COVID-19. The donor label of this sample is uncertain. CDR3 sequence (DNA): TGTGCCAGCAGCAAGCGCCCCCGGAGTTCGTATCAGCCCCAGCATTTT. Its protein is CASSKRPRSSYQPQHF.